This paragraph reports one T cell receptor (beta chain). These data originate in a study of blood T cell repertoires in COVID-19. Across the whole study: PBMCs, B-cell-depleted T cells, or T cells were the source of the cDNA or gDNA that made up the material.

Source study methods: Nucleated cell number was recorded as an estimate derived from reference gene primer amplification. Sequencing used immunoSEQ multiplex PCR; TCRdb keeps in-frame clones, though not all of them. V, J and clone size are taken as reported in that table, and D and trimming were inferred from the DNA itself. The repertoire holds over 200,000 clones, with approximately 84% as singletons. Germline V gene data show CDR1 as SGHRS and CDR2 as YFSETQ. Between the trimmed V and J ends, which lost 6 bases and 4 bases, there was a span of 16 bases. The CDR3 is 14 amino acids. The chain joins TRBV5-1 to TRBJ2-5; possibly TRBD1 for D (5 bases). The source is a man aged 80 or over with acute or convalescent COVID-19. What was sequenced was peripheral blood. The DNA for the CDR3 is TGCGCCAGCACTACGGGCAGGGCGGTAGAGACCCAGTACTTC. As protein: CASTTGRAVETQYF.